This T cell receptor (beta chain) is drawn from a study of tumor-infiltrating lymphocytes in primary liver carcinoma. Study summary: Patients were both men and women, whose ages ran from 30 to 69 years. Tumors, staged T1-T3 N0M0, spanned about 4 to 11 cm. Regarding the study as a whole: Researchers found tumor-adjacent and tumor-blood pairs overlapped less than tumor region pairs.

Synthesis of TCR beta cDNA was carried out from approximately 0.55 ug total RNA with a constant-region primer. Amplification in three nested multiplex PCR rounds with slightly modified ARM-PCR gave rise to TCR beta libraries. PCR rounds one and two used TRBV1-TRBV30 forward primers with a C-beta reverse primer for around 11 cycles each. MiXCR, run by TCRdb on the multiplex PCR reads, gives a single entry per CDR3 protein. The data contain some 51,000 distinct CDR3 sequences, about 80% of them singletons. The V gene's germline CDR1 is ENHRY and CDR2 SYGVKD. The trim removed 7 bases at V and 4 bases at J, leaving 7 bases unmatched. The CDR3 loop spans 14 amino acids. Regarding this clonotype: No antigen is known for it.

Bulk tissue was left unsorted, and RNA and DNA were co-extracted from 20-30 mg of it. Every tumor was sampled at five separate regions. The source of this sequence is a man aged 40-49 years with primary liver carcinoma and hepatitis B virus infection. The chain is built from TRBV10-3 and TRBJ2-3; TRBD1 agrees at 8 bases. The sequenced sample consisted of liver tumor tissue from sampling region 3. The subset is: tumor region T3, left-lateral pole. The DNA of the CDR3 is TGTGCCATCAACTTGTGCAGGGGGCCAGATACGCAGTATTTT. Amino acids: CAINLCRGPDTQYF.